The rows below give T cell receptor beta chains drawn from one sample of a study of CD8 T cells in ankylosing spondylitis. TCRdb re-derived calls from the 5' RACE reads in MiXCR, one entry per CDR3 protein. The table shows roughly 300,000 distinct CDR3 sequences, with less than 10% occurring only once. Source material: blood, either unsorted or a sorted T cell fraction (not recorded which). These receptors all come from a male donor with ankylosing spondylitis. Both conserved end residues are part of each CDR3. Each record gives: J gene, V gene, CDR3 length, D gene, clone size, CDR3 protein, CDR3 DNA. D genes are given only for firm matches. Clone size, where shown, is once, few, many, or a class for clones that have expanded.

j_gene: TRBJ2-1; v_gene: TRBV6-1; len: 15; d_gene: TRBD1; abundance: many; CDR3aa: CASTLTGGAYNEQFF; CDR3nt: TGTGCCAGCACCCTGACAGGGGGCGCCTACAATGAGCAGTTCTTC
j_gene: TRBJ1-2; v_gene: TRBV15; len: 14; d_gene: .; abundance: .; CDR3aa: CATSRAGTGYGYTF; CDR3nt: TGTGCCACCAGCAGAGCCGGGACTGGGTATGGCTACACCTTC
j_gene: TRBJ2-1; v_gene: TRBV6-1; len: 12; d_gene: .; abundance: few; CDR3aa: CASSDWRNEQFF; CDR3nt: TGTGCCAGCAGTGATTGGCGTAATGAGCAGTTCTTC
j_gene: TRBJ2-2; v_gene: TRBV20-1; len: 13; d_gene: TRBD1; abundance: many; CDR3aa: CSASYTGVGELFF; CDR3nt: TGCAGTGCTAGCTACACAGGGGTCGGGGAGCTGTTTTTT
j_gene: TRBJ2-7; v_gene: TRBV4-2; len: 14; d_gene: .; abundance: few; CDR3aa: CASSQDQGFGEQYF; CDR3nt: TGTGCCAGCAGCCAAGACCAGGGATTCGGCGAGCAGTACTTC
j_gene: TRBJ2-1; v_gene: TRBV24-1; len: 12; d_gene: .; abundance: few; CDR3aa: CATSYTGDEQFF; CDR3nt: TGTGCCACCAGTTATACCGGAGATGAGCAGTTCTTC
j_gene: TRBJ1-5; v_gene: TRBV6-2/TRBV6-3; len: 16; d_gene: TRBD1; abundance: once; CDR3aa: CASSTTDRGGGQPQHF; CDR3nt: TGTGCCAGCAGCACCACCGACAGGGGTGGAGGACAGCCCCAGCATTTT
j_gene: TRBJ2-1; v_gene: TRBV28; len: 15; d_gene: .; abundance: few; CDR3aa: CASSSYRVVNNEQFF; CDR3nt: TGTGCCAGCAGTTCTTACAGGGTTGTGAACAATGAGCAGTTCTTC
j_gene: TRBJ2-7; v_gene: TRBV7-6; len: 13; d_gene: .; abundance: few; CDR3aa: CASSLRGRTEQYF; CDR3nt: TGTGCCAGCAGCTTACGGGGTCGGACCGAGCAGTACTTC
j_gene: TRBJ2-7; v_gene: TRBV18; len: 13; d_gene: TRBD1; abundance: .; CDR3aa: CASSRDRDAEQYF; CDR3nt: TGTGCCAGCTCTCGGGACAGGGATGCCGAGCAGTACTTC
j_gene: TRBJ2-2; v_gene: TRBV7-2; len: 15; d_gene: TRBD2; abundance: few; CDR3aa: CASSLAGAGAGELFF; CDR3nt: TGTGCCAGCAGCTTAGCGGGTGCGGGAGCTGGGGAGCTGTTTTTT
j_gene: TRBJ1-2; v_gene: TRBV5-1; len: 15; d_gene: .; abundance: .; CDR3aa: CASREGPGGGYGYTF; CDR3nt: TGCGCCAGCAGGGAAGGGCCGGGAGGTGGCTATGGCTACACCTTC
j_gene: TRBJ2-2; v_gene: TRBV11-3; len: 13; d_gene: TRBD1; abundance: .; CDR3aa: CASRDRDTGELFF; CDR3nt: TGTGCCAGCCGGGACAGAGACACCGGGGAGCTGTTTTTT
j_gene: TRBJ2-7; v_gene: TRBV7-9; len: 15; d_gene: .; abundance: .; CDR3aa: CASSFNRGGSYEQYF; CDR3nt: TGTGCCAGCAGCTTCAACAGGGGAGGCTCCTACGAGCAGTACTTC
j_gene: TRBJ2-1; v_gene: TRBV20-1; len: 15; d_gene: .; abundance: many; CDR3aa: CSASFSGNSYNEQFF; CDR3nt: TGCAGTGCTAGTTTCTCCGGGAACTCCTACAATGAGCAGTTCTTC
j_gene: TRBJ1-5; v_gene: TRBV28; len: 16; d_gene: TRBD1; abundance: many; CDR3aa: CASRGRGQGAIQPQHF; CDR3nt: TGTGCCAGCAGGGGAAGGGGACAGGGGGCGATTCAGCCCCAGCATTTT
j_gene: TRBJ2-3; v_gene: TRBV18; len: 16; d_gene: TRBD2; abundance: .; CDR3aa: CASSSSGTRVTDTQYF; CDR3nt: TGTGCCAGCTCATCGAGCGGGACTAGGGTCACAGATACGCAGTATTTT
j_gene: TRBJ1-1; v_gene: TRBV5-1; len: 14; d_gene: TRBD1; abundance: many; CDR3aa: CASSRVGTGAEAFF; CDR3nt: TGCGCCAGCAGCAGAGTGGGGACAGGGGCCGAAGCTTTCTTT
j_gene: TRBJ1-3; v_gene: TRBV12-3/TRBV12-4; len: 14; d_gene: .; abundance: many; CDR3aa: CASSLVNSGNTIYF; CDR3nt: TGTGCCAGCAGTTTGGTCAACTCTGGAAACACCATATATTTT
j_gene: TRBJ1-1; v_gene: TRBV24-1; len: 10; d_gene: .; abundance: .; CDR3aa: CATSDAEAFF; CDR3nt: TGTGCCACCAGTGACGCCGAAGCTTTCTTT
j_gene: TRBJ1-4; v_gene: TRBV29-1; len: 12; d_gene: .; abundance: many; CDR3aa: CSVEGPTEKLFF; CDR3nt: TGCAGCGTTGAAGGTCCAACAGAAAAACTGTTTTTT
j_gene: TRBJ2-7; v_gene: TRBV14; len: 19; d_gene: TRBD2; abundance: few; CDR3aa: CASSQESSGIFSLPHEQYF; CDR3nt: TGTGCCAGCAGCCAAGAGTCTAGCGGGATATTTTCCCTACCCCACGAGCAGTACTTC
j_gene: TRBJ1-5; v_gene: TRBV4-1; len: 16; d_gene: .; abundance: many; CDR3aa: CASSHSNMYSNQPQHF; CDR3nt: TGCGCCAGCAGCCATTCCAACATGTATAGCAATCAGCCCCAGCATTTT
j_gene: TRBJ2-1; v_gene: TRBV29-1; len: 16; d_gene: TRBD2; abundance: many; CDR3aa: CSVEVSGSLTYNEQFF; CDR3nt: TGCAGCGTTGAGGTTAGCGGGAGTTTAACCTACAATGAGCAGTTCTTC